This TCR beta chain is drawn from a study of OX40 agonist ivuxolimab in advanced cancers. The CDR3 totals 13 residues. Looked up from germline, CDR1 is SEHNR and CDR2 is FQNEAQ (reference sequence). Trimming took 0 bases from V and 10 from J, leaving 10 bases between them. Sequencing was performed with immunoSEQ multiplex PCR; in TCRdb, only in-frame clones are kept and a portion is missing. The sample gives around 87,000 clones, 94% of which show up once; 2% to 3% is in the top ten. The chain has TRBV7-9 and TRBJ2-1; maybe TRBD2 (6 bases). Sequenced material: CD4+ or CD8+ T cells sorted from blood, taken in a trial of the OX40 agonist ivuxolimab. The receptor comes from an adult with an advanced solid tumor such as melanoma, head and neck, liver or kidney cancer. CDR3 bases: TGTGCCAGCAGCTTAGCGGGAGGTCAGGAGCAGTTCTTC. The encoded protein is CASSLAGGQEQFF. The complete variable domain, with remaining parts taken from reference TRBV7-9 and TRBJ2-1, reads DTGVSQNPRHKITKRGQNVTFRCDPISEHNRLYWYRQTLGQGPEFLTYFQNEAQLEKSRLLSDRFSAERPKGSFSTLEIQRTEQGDSAMYLCASSLAGGQEQFFGPGTRLTVL.